Detailed here is one T cell receptor (beta chain). This clone has only a few counts. No antigen is known for it. No per-base quality is available; no much larger clone lies one base away. These data belong to a study of T cell responses to AZD1222 COVID-19 vaccine (dated by TCRdb to 2020 to 2023). For the study in its entirety: TCR sequencing covered some 250 trial participants: around 210 given two doses of AZD1222 and 26 given two doses of MenACWY control vaccine. Trial participants were enrolled into age subgroups of 18-55, 56-69 and 70-plus years, which contained around 150, 28 and 57 TCR-sequenced participants, respectively. Overall results and qualifications from the work: Reportedly, close to half of the unique spike-specific TCRs recognized epitopes lying outside the regions that are mutated in the B.1.351 and B.1.1.7 variants. Spike-specific TCR breadth and depth rose significantly after two AZD1222 doses compared with day 0 and with MenACWY recipients. Because no day 14 peak-response samples were available, the repertoires could be characterized only after the peak T cell response. Conclusions about previously exposed vaccinees were limited because only six AZD1222 recipients were SARS-CoV-2 seropositive at baseline. The vaccine-associated CD4 TCRs covered the entire spike protein, and the dominant responses fell in regions 160-218 and 743-854. In the small 56-69-year group, the increase in depth fell short of significance, most likely because of low power. Participants were mostly white British and included more females than males, and it was suggested by the authors that clonal diversity may have been underestimated.

What this sample's time point label stands for: about 28 days (+/-7) after the second vaccine dose. Because spike-specific TCR depth and breadth did not differ between the two schedules, AZD1222 recipients who got a second dose at roughly 4 weeks were pooled with those who got a second dose at roughly 12 weeks. Samples from vaccinated people were obtained from the UK trials COV001 and COV002, which included a single-blind randomized controlled phase 2/3 trial of AZD1222 (ChAdOx1 nCoV-19) in healthy adults. For TCRbeta chain sequencing, PBMC samples were collected from trial participants at day 0 and at day 28 after the second dose. The CDR3 regions of human TCRbeta chains were subjected to immunosequencing. The source study handled its data this way. Repertoire TCRs were matched against a reference library of SARS-CoV-2-specific TCRs generated with the MIRA antigen-specificity platform. Breadth meant the fraction of unique TCRs that were SARS-CoV-2-associated, whereas depth meant the fraction of total T cells that were SARS-CoV-2-associated. Using the MIRA data, each spike-specific TCR was assigned both to the spike region to which the TCR was reactive and to a CD4 or CD8 class. Log10-transformed breadth and depth values were compared by one-way ANOVA with Sidak's multiple comparisons tests. As stored in TCRdb, this immuneACCESS dataset retains in-frame rearrangements with V and J assigned. A fraction of the clones does not appear; measured against another copy, unresolved V genes explain less than half of the discrepancy, and the remainder lacks a known reason. V and J calls plus clone size are reproduced from that table; the DNA served to infer D and trimming. For this sample there are under 90,000 clones; approximately 83% appear just once. The ten largest account for approximately 1.4% of the sample.

The germline V gene sets CDR1 to SGHVS and CDR2 to FNYEAQ. Trimming costs V 1 base and J 6 bases, and their ends lie 12 bases apart. The CDR3 goes from the cysteine to the phenylalanine over 14 residues. Kept here is only the CDR3 DNA, which spans 42 bases and is read in frame from base 1. The sample was peripheral blood, taken 28 days after the second AZD1222 dose. Recombination joined TRBV7-6 with TRBJ1-2; TRBD1 is a weak D gene call, 5 bases matching. The origin of this receptor is an adult who received the AZD1222 COVID-19 vaccine. CDR3 sequence: CASSLEMGRHGYTF. The DNA sequence is given as TGTGCCAGCAGCTTAGAAATGGGGCGTCATGGCTACACCTTC.